Sequencing of this T cell receptor (beta chain) was carried out in a study of blood T cells in healthy people across ages. Primers used in a second PCR of about 7 to 12 cycles were a sample-barcoded 5' primer and a J-beta primer mix. Tagging of each cDNA molecule was performed by a template-switch adaptor with 12 random nucleotides. From the 5' RACE reads, TCRdb called clonotypes with MiXCR, one entry per CDR3 protein. The data show about 640,000 distinct CDR3 sequences, with 35% to 50% seen just once and about 32% held by the top ten. Study-level points and caveats: Investigators viewed diversity estimates from one million T cells as underestimates, the study reported.

As for this clonotype: What it binds is not known. At one boundary the junction diverges from the germline segment, which might be a read error.

This clonotype was sampled from a man older than 75 in good health. Sequences were obtained from blood.

CDR3 sequence (DNA): TGTGCCACCAGCGCCCCTAGAGCGGGATCTCGGGAGACCCAGTGCTTC. Amino acid sequence: CATSAPRAGSRETQCF. The V and J genes are TRBV24-1 and TRBJ2-5; 7 bases are a match to TRBD2. Germline assignment: CDR1 KGHDR and CDR2 SFDVKD. The CDR3 runs 16 residues.